These 10 T cell receptor beta chains were all obtained from the same sample, sequenced in a study of early T cells in non-severe SARS-CoV-2 infection. One entry per CDR3 protein, called by TCRdb with MiXCR from the 5' RACE reads. The table includes 25,000 to 35,000 distinct CDR3 sequences, 4.7% detected once. The sample taken for sequencing was whole blood. These receptors all stem from an adult who was a healthcare worker with PCR-confirmed SARS-CoV-2 infection or an uninfected control (not recorded which).

In this sample, this clonotype turned up many times. CDR3 nucleotide sequence: TGTGCCAGCAGTTACGAGCAGGGTTCCAATCAGCCCCAGCATTTT. This sequence encodes CASSYEQGSNQPQHF. The V call is TRBV6-2 or TRBV6-3, the J call TRBJ1-5; TRBD1 is a possible D gene (5 bases). CDR1 MNHEY and CDR2 SVGEGT come from the germline V gene. The CDR3 contains 15 residues. Trimming took off 2 bases at V and 3 bases at J, with 11 bases between the two ends.

This clonotype was counted a few times. The V call is TRBV5-1, the J call TRBJ1-4; D call uncertain. The CDR3 totals 15 residues. The germline V gene encodes CDR1 SGHRS and CDR2 YFSETQ. V was clipped by 0 bases and J by 3 bases, with 9 bases between them. CDR3 protein: CASSLESLSNEKLFF. For the CDR3, the DNA is TGCGCCAGCAGCTTGGAGTCCCTTTCTAATGAAAAACTGTTTTTT.

This clonotype has a count of ten or more. The J gene is TRBJ1-2, the V gene TRBV29-1, with 7 bases fitting TRBD1. V was pared by 4 bases and J by 7 bases, with 9 bases of the junction left unmatched. Germline V CDR1 and CDR2: SQVTM, ANQGSEA. The CDR3 loop spans 13 amino acids. The CDR3 DNA reads TGCAGCGTTGTTTCGATAGGGGGCTCTGGCTACACCTTC. This encodes CSVVSIGGSGYTF.

This clonotype has ten or more counts. The chain carries TRBV10-1 and TRBJ1-6; D unresolved. Germline V gene sequence: CDR1 WNHNN, CDR2 SYGVQD (reference sequence). Trimming pared 4 bases from V and 7 bases from J, leaving 5 bases between. The CDR3 has 12 amino acids. CDR3 residues: CASSGGNSPLHF. CDR3 DNA: TGCGCCAGCAGTGGAGGGAATTCACCCCTCCACTTT.

This clonotype was seen many times. The chain links TRBV29-1 to TRBJ2-1, with 9 nucleotides matching TRBD1. With V trimmed by 6 bases and J by 3 bases, 12 bases remained unmatched. The CDR3 is 16 residues long. Per the germline V gene, CDR1 is SQVTM and CDR2 is ANQGSEA. In DNA form, the CDR3 reads TGCAGCGTGCTGCCCATGGGACAGGGTAACTACAATGAGCAGTTCTTC. The encoded protein is CSVLPMGQGNYNEQFF.

The CDR3 loop is CASSFPGQPRNEQFF. CDR3 nucleotide sequence: TGCGCCAGCAGCTTCCCGGGACAGCCGCGGAATGAGCAGTTCTTC. This chain connects TRBV5-1 to TRBJ2-1, with TRBD1 identical over 7 bases. The CDR3 has 15 amino acids. Germline V gene data show CDR1 as SGHRS and CDR2 as YFSETQ. The V gene end was trimmed by 2 bases and the J gene end by 7 bases; junction bases not matched to a gene: 9.

This clonotype was counted a few times. The chain is built from TRBV6-2 or TRBV6-3 and TRBJ1-2, with 9 bases that match TRBD1. Germline V lookup: CDR1 MNHEY, CDR2 SVGEGT. CDR3 length equals 16 residues. After removal of 2 bases from V and 7 bases from J, the junction contained 11 bases not matched to a gene. CDR3: CASSYPVWDREIGYTF. DNA for the CDR3: TGTGCCAGCAGTTACCCGGTATGGGACAGGGAAATTGGCTACACCTTC.

This clonotype appeared many times. The chain recombines TRBV5-5 with TRBJ2-7; D unresolved. Looked up from germline, CDR1 is SGHKS and CDR2 is YYEKEE (reference sequence). This CDR3 has 16 amino acids. V was cut by 2 bases and J by 4 bases, with 19 bases left in between. DNA for the CDR3: TGTGCCAGCAGCTTTAGGTTCGGAGCCGACGGGTACGAGCAGTACTTC. This translates into CASSFRFGADGYEQYF.

In this sample, this clonotype turned up a few times. The V and J genes are TRBV12-3 or TRBV12-4 and TRBJ2-7; D ambiguous. Deletions cut 1 base from V and 0 bases from J, with 10 bases between. This CDR3 is 15 amino acids long. The CDR3 reads CASSLDPPRSYEQYF. In DNA form, the CDR3 reads TGTGCCAGCAGTTTAGACCCTCCCCGCTCCTACGAGCAGTACTTC.

This clonotype was seen ten or more times. The V and J genes are TRBV7-2 and TRBJ1-2; weak D call: TRBD1 (6 bases). The CDR3 length is 14 residues. CDR1 and CDR2 (germline): SGHTA, FQGNSA. V was shortened by 2 bases and J by 3 bases, with 10 bases between the two germline ends. CDR3 in amino acids: CASSLTGWDYGYTF. The CDR3, as DNA: TGTGCCAGCAGCTTAACAGGGTGGGACTATGGCTACACCTTC.